These 7 T cell receptor beta chains were sequenced from one sample in a study of T cell repertoires in cytomegalovirus infection. TCRdb ran MiXCR on the reads and lists one entry per CDR3 protein. Among approximately 730,000 distinct CDR3 sequences, under 35% were seen once, and the ten largest hold over 10%. These receptors' antigens are unknown. The source material was cultured CD8+ T cells from PBMCs, sampled from culture after CMV antigen stimulation. The receptors derive from a human donor in good health (CMV status not recorded). Some clones in this sample may be carry-over from other donors' samples.

This clonotype was counted between two and nine times. The V gene is TRBV6-5, the J gene TRBJ1-1; tentative D call: TRBD1 (5 bases). The CDR3 consists of 12 residues. V was clipped by 11 bases and J by 8 bases, with 18 bases between them. Germline-derived CDR1 and CDR2 are MNHEY and SVGAGI. CDR3 in DNA: TGTGCCTCCTCTAGGGGCGATAGGGAAGCTTTCTTT. Its translation: CASSRGDREAFF.

This clonotype was seen a few times. The chain employs TRBV10-3 and TRBJ1-6; 9 nucleotides line up with TRBD1. This CDR3 contains 14 residues. The ends lost 4 bases at V and 10 bases at J; junction bases unmatched: 5. Germline V gene sequence: CDR1 ENHRY, CDR2 SYGVKD. CDR3 nucleotides: TGTGCCATCAGTGGGACAGGGGTGGAATCACCCCTCCACTTT. Translated, it gives CAISGTGVESPLHF.

The table lists this clonotype with a few counts. This rearrangement joins TRBV6-6 to TRBJ1-1; no definite D call. CDR3 size: 16 residues. Germline CDR1 MNHNY, CDR2 SVGAGI (reference sequence). V lost 2 bases and J lost 6, with 19 bases in between. CDR3 sequence reads: CASSYAPADLDAEAFF. CDR3 bases: TGTGCCAGCAGTTACGCCCCAGCCGACTTAGACGCTGAAGCTTTCTTT.

V usage is TRBV28 and J usage is TRBJ2-7; a weak D match, TRBD1 (5 bases). The ends were cut back, 10 bases at V and 8 bases at J, with 18 bases in the middle. The CDR3 totals 12 residues. Germline V gives CDR1 MDHEN, CDR2 SYDVKM. The CDR3 coding sequence is TGTGCCACATCCGCAGGGCGAGGCAAGCAGTACGTC. It encodes CATSAGRGKQYV.

The chain has TRBV6-6 and TRBJ2-3, with D unresolved. Per germline, CDR1 MNHNY and CDR2 SVGAGI (reference sequence). The germline V and J ends were trimmed by 2 bases and 4 bases, with 7 bases remaining between them. The CDR3 contains 13 residues. The CDR3 reads CASSYEFSDTQYF. CDR3 nucleotides: TGTGCCAGCAGTTACGAATTCTCAGATACGCAGTATTTT.

This clonotype was counted between two and nine times. The J gene is TRBJ1-5, the V gene TRBV6-2 or TRBV6-3; 8 bases agree with TRBD1. The CDR3 consists of 16 residues. Germline CDR1 and CDR2: MNHEY and SVGEGT. V lost 2 bases, J lost 3 bases, and 6 bases stayed unmatched. The CDR3 loop reads CASSYEDRAPNQPQHF. Written as DNA, the CDR3 is TGTGCCAGCAGTTACGAGGACAGGGCACCCAATCAGCCCCAGCATTTT.

The chain joins TRBV5-4 to TRBJ1-4; TRBD1 matches at 7 bases. CDR1 SGHNT and CDR2 YYREEE come from the germline V gene (reference sequence). V was pared by 3 bases and J by 0 bases, with 8 bases of the junction left unmatched. CDR3 length: 17 residues. The CDR3 region is CASSSDGTAATNEKLFF. CDR3 nucleotides: TGTGCCAGCAGCTCGGATGGGACAGCTGCAACTAATGAAAAACTGTTTTTT.